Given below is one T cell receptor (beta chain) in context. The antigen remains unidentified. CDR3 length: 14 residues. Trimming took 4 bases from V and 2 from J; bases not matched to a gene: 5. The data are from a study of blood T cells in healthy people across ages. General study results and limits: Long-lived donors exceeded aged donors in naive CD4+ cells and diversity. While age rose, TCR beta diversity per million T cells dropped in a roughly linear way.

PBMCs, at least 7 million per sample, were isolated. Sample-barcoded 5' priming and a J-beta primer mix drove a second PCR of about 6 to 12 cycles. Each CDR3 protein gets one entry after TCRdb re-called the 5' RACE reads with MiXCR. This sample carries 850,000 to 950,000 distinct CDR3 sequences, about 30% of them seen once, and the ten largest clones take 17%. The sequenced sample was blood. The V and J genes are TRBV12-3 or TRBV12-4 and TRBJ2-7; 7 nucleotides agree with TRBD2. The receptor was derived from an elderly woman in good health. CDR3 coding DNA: TGTGCCAGCAGTTACGGGGAGGGGCCCTACGAGCAGTACTTC. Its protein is CASSYGEGPYEQYF.